This TCR beta chain appears in the sequencing data of a study of control samples from healthy donors and cancer patients. Data came from immunoSEQ multiplex PCR; TCRdb stores just in-frame clones and leaves some out. The sample carries some 99,000 clones, approximately 90% recorded once. Germline V gene sequence: CDR1 LGHDT, CDR2 YNNKEL (reference sequence). CDR3 size: 13 residues. The V gene lost 2 bases and the J gene lost 6 bases, with 11 bases spanning the gap. The sequenced sample consisted of blood. The sequence came from a human donor in good health. The donor label of this sample is uncertain. The V call is TRBV3-1 (or the pseudogene TRBV3-2), the J call TRBJ2-7; a weak D match, TRBD1 (5 bases). CDR3 residues: CASSQLGQGEQYF. The CDR3 DNA sequence: TGTGCCAGCAGCCAACTGGGGCAGGGCGAGCAGTACTTC.